One TCR beta chain is described in this entry. The sample belongs to a study of blood T cell repertoires in COVID-19. Study background: Whether acute or convalescent, the COVID-19 samples came from the United States, Italy and Spain.

Repertoires were generated with immunoSEQ multiplex PCR, while TCRdb's copy carries only in-frame clones and drops some. The sample yields about 60,000 clones, approximately 79% seen once. Germline-derived CDR1 and CDR2 are SNHLY and FYNNEI. With 6 bases removed from V and 4 bases from J, the gap between germline ends came to 15 bases. CDR3 length: 14 residues. The TCR comes from a woman aged 70-85 years with acute or convalescent COVID-19. The rearrangement joins TRBV2 to TRBJ1-2; D is perhaps TRBD1 (6 bases). The sequenced sample was peripheral blood. This CDR3 reads CASRPYRDGYGYTF. The CDR3 DNA follows: TGTGCCAGCAGACCATACAGGGATGGCTATGGCTACACCTTC.